A selection of T cell receptor beta chains follows, all from one sample in a study of human T cells and chemical hapten exposure. TCRdb used MiXCR to reprocess the RACE reads, holding one entry per CDR3 protein. The sample carries some 110,000 distinct CDR3 sequences, 9.5% to 13% recorded once. Source: whole blood, taken in connection with sensitization to the hapten diphenylcyclopropenone (DPC). These receptor sequences come from a woman aged 50 to 60 with alopecia areata. Some clones in this sample may be carry-over from other donors' samples. CDR3s include the opening cysteine and the closing phenylalanine or tryptophan. The D gene is left open where the match is weak. Rows give clone size only sometimes, using once, few, many, or a class for an expanded clone.

clone_size	v_call	d_call	j_call	cdr3_aa	cdr3_nt
few	TRBV5-4	.	TRBJ1-2	CASKKQGQVNYGYTF	TGTGCCAGCAAAAAACAGGGTCAGGTGAACTATGGCTACACCTTC
.	TRBV28	TRBD2	TRBJ2-7	CASSWGGLYEQYF	TGTGCCAGCAGTTGGGGGGGTCTTTACGAGCAGTACTTC
many	TRBV6-6	.	TRBJ2-1	CASSQPTEQFF	TGTGCCAGCAGCCAACCGACTGAGCAGTTCTTC
.	TRBV19	TRBD1	TRBJ1-5	CASSTRWTGGGQPQHF	TGTGCCAGTAGTACCCGGTGGACAGGGGGCGGTCAGCCCCAGCATTTT
.	TRBV6-5	.	TRBJ2-5	CASSYARTQETQYF	TGTGCCAGCAGTTACGCCCGGACCCAAGAGACCCAGTACTTC
few	TRBV11-2	TRBD1	TRBJ2-5	CASSSRDSETQYF	TGTGCCAGCAGCTCAAGGGACAGCGAGACCCAGTACTTC
many	TRBV19	TRBD1	TRBJ2-7	CASSIQGASYEQYF	TGTGCCAGTAGTATACAGGGGGCATCCTACGAGCAGTACTTC
.	TRBV6-2/TRBV6-3	.	TRBJ2-7	CASTVLAGALYEQYF	TGTGCCAGCACCGTACTCGCGGGGGCCCTCTACGAGCAGTACTTC
few	TRBV20-1	.	TRBJ2-7	CSAPRGESASYEQYF	TGCAGTGCCCCTAGGGGGGAGTCCGCCTCCTACGAGCAGTACTTC
.	TRBV5-1	.	TRBJ1-1	CASSLSAVMNTEAFF	TGCGCCAGCAGCTTGTCCGCCGTTATGAACACTGAAGCTTTCTTT
.	TRBV28	TRBD1	TRBJ1-5	CASRRDRNLNQPQHF	TGTGCCAGCAGGCGGGACAGGAATTTAAATCAGCCCCAGCATTTT
.	TRBV18	TRBD1	TRBJ1-1	CASSQDRGLWNTEAFF	TGTGCCAGCTCACAAGACAGGGGTCTTTGGAACACTGAAGCTTTCTTT
few	TRBV3-1	.	TRBJ2-2	CASSQVPSWNTGELFF	TGTGCCAGCAGCCAAGTTCCAAGTTGGAACACCGGGGAGCTGTTTTTT
.	TRBV28	.	TRBJ2-1	CASPPTVGAGTNHEQFF	TGTGCCAGCCCCCCCACGGTCGGGGCAGGCACTAACCATGAGCAGTTCTTC
once	TRBV6-5	.	TRBJ1-5	CASSYAFNQPQHF	TGTGCCAGCAGTTACGCTTTCAATCAGCCCCAGCATTTT
few	TRBV6-2/TRBV6-3	.	TRBJ2-3	CASRNTPGPPTDTQYF	TGTGCCAGCCGCAATACTCCCGGGCCTCCCACAGATACGCAGTATTTT
few	TRBV20-1	TRBD2	TRBJ2-1	CSARVAGNTQFF	TGCAGTGCTAGAGTAGCGGGAAATACGCAGTTCTTC
few	TRBV5-1	.	TRBJ2-1	CASSLGLREQFF	TGCGCCAGCAGCTTGGGACTGAGGGAGCAGTTCTTC